Presented here are 27 T cell receptor beta chains from one specimen sequenced in a study of blood T cell repertoires in COVID-19. The method was immunoSEQ multiplex PCR; TCRdb's version includes in-frame clones alone and lacks a portion of them. In the table there are around 150,000 clones, about 86% of which are singletons. The sequenced sample was peripheral blood. Receptor source: a man aged 65 to 79 with acute or convalescent COVID-19.

This chain connects TRBV24-1 to TRBJ2-1, with TRBD1 matching over 9 bases. The CDR3 extends over 14 amino acids. Germline assignment: CDR1 KGHDR and CDR2 SFDVKD. Trimming took 9 bases from V and 0 from J; bases not matched to a gene: 2. CDR3 loop: CATADRGSYNEQFF. The DNA of the CDR3 is TGTGCCACCGCGGACAGGGGCTCCTACAATGAGCAGTTCTTC.

The rearrangement links TRBV7-8 to TRBJ2-4; 8 positions match TRBD1. Trimming cost V 5 bases and J 9 bases; bases outside gene matches: 9. Germline CDR1 SGHVS, CDR2 FQNEAQ. The CDR3 has 14 residues. Here the CDR3 reads CASSTTGAASIQYF. The CDR3 bases are TGTGCCAGCAGCACGACAGGGGCCGCGAGCATTCAGTACTTC.

This rearrangement joins TRBV10-3 to TRBJ1-6, with D perhaps matching TRBD1 (5 bases). Germline V gene lookup returns CDR1 ENHRY and CDR2 SYGVKD. The germline V and J ends were trimmed by 3 bases and 0 bases, with 12 bases remaining between them. This CDR3 is 17 amino acids long. The CDR3 region is CAISEKQDSSYNSPLHF. CDR3 DNA sequence: TGTGCCATCAGTGAAAAACAGGATAGCTCCTATAATTCACCCCTCCACTTT.

The chain is built from TRBV15 and TRBJ1-1, with 7 bases aligning to TRBD1. The CDR3 sequence is 16 residues long. The V gene's germline CDR1 is LNHNV and CDR2 YYDKDF (reference sequence). With 3 bases clipped from V and 5 bases from J, the junction kept 12 bases outside the gene matches. CDR3 nucleotides: TGTGCCACCAGCAGCATACCGACAGGGTACGGGACTGAAGCTTTCTTT. Translating it yields CATSSIPTGYGTEAFF.

V gene TRBV10-3 combines with J gene TRBJ2-1; 11 nucleotides line up with TRBD2. The CDR3 loop spans 15 amino acids. CDR1 and CDR2 from the germline V gene are ENHRY and SYGVKD. Germline trimming cut 7 bases from V and 2 bases from J; bases unmatched to any gene: 4. For the CDR3, the DNA is TGTGCCATCAAAGGGACTAGCGGCACCTACAATGAGCAGTTCTTC. This translates into CAIKGTSGTYNEQFF.

This chain uses TRBV29-1 with TRBJ2-7, with 9 positions matching TRBD1. The V segment lost 1 base and the J segment 5 bases; nucleotides outside the gene matches: 0. This CDR3 has 12 residues. Germline V gene lookup returns CDR1 SQVTM and CDR2 ANQGSEA. CDR3: CSVEGDRDEQYF. In DNA form, the CDR3 reads TGCAGCGTTGAAGGGGACAGGGACGAGCAGTACTTC.

In DNA, the CDR3 is TGTGCCAGCAGCTTAGCGGGACAGGGGGTTAGAAACATTCAGTACTTC. It is translated as CASSLAGQGVRNIQYF. The genes are TRBV7-2 and TRBJ2-4, with 11 bases aligning to TRBD1. Germline V gives CDR1 SGHTA, CDR2 FQGNSA. The CDR3 runs 16 residues. V dropped 0 bases and J dropped 6; count of bases not matched to a gene: 4.

This clone has just one count. The V and J genes are TRBV4-2 and TRBJ2-5; 9 bases align to TRBD2. The junction had 4 bases not matched to a gene; V was cut back by 0 bases and J by 2 bases. The germline V gene encodes CDR1 LGHNA and CDR2 YNFKEQ. This CDR3 is built from 16 residues. Here the CDR3 DNA reads TGTGCCAGCAGCCAAGATGGGACTAGCTCTCAAGAGACCCAGTACTTC. It encodes CASSQDGTSSQETQYF.

This chain connects TRBV5-8 to TRBJ2-7, with 9 bases fitting TRBD1. There are 14 residues in the CDR3. Germline V gene lookup returns CDR1 SGHTS and CDR2 YDEGEE. V was pared by 0 bases and J by 6 bases, with 4 bases of the junction left unmatched. For the CDR3, the DNA is TGTGCCAGCAGCTTGGGGACAGGGGTCTCCGAGCAGTACTTC. Its protein is CASSLGTGVSEQYF. The full variable domain, with the rest looked up from reference TRBV5-8 and TRBJ2-7, is EAGVTQSPTHLIKTRGQQATLRCSPISGHTSVYWYQQALGLGLQFLLWYDEGEERNRGNFPPRFSGRQFPNYSSELNVNALELEDSALYLCASSLGTGVSEQYFGPGTRLTVT.

The V gene is TRBV12-5, the J gene TRBJ1-1; D is possibly TRBD1 (6 bases). Germline CDR1 and CDR2: LGHNT and FRNRAP. The CDR3 runs to 14 residues. Trimming cost V 3 bases and J 11 bases, with 19 bases left between them. For the CDR3, the DNA is TGTGCTAGTGGTTTCAAAGGACAGCTACCAGTGGCTTTCTTT. Protein product: CASGFKGQLPVAFF.

The chain has TRBV20-1 and TRBJ1-5, with D maybe TRBD1 (5 bases). The CDR3 has 14 amino acids. Trimming removed 3 bases from V and 2 bases from J, with 11 bases in between. The V gene's germline CDR1 is DFQATT and CDR2 SNEGSKA (reference sequence). CDR3 region: CSASLTGGNQPQHF. CDR3 nucleotides: TGCAGTGCTAGTTTAACAGGAGGCAATCAGCCCCAGCATTTT.

This chain uses TRBV24-1 with TRBJ2-3; D remains ambiguous. Germline V gives CDR1 KGHDR, CDR2 SFDVKD. The V gene lost 3 bases and the J gene lost 2 bases, with 8 bases spanning the gap. The CDR3 length is 14 residues. Written as DNA, the CDR3 is TGTGCCACCAGTGATCTTGACTTCACAGATACGCAGTATTTT. Translating it yields CATSDLDFTDTQYF.

CDR3: CAISGDLRGYNTEAFF. The CDR3 coding sequence is TGTGCCATCAGCGGGGATCTTAGGGGGTATAACACTGAAGCTTTCTTT. The chain recombines TRBV10-3 with TRBJ1-1; perhaps TRBD1 as D (6 bases). The germline V gene encodes CDR1 ENHRY and CDR2 SYGVKD. The CDR3 totals 16 residues. The V end was cut by 6 bases, the J end by 2 bases, with 19 bases between.

CDR3: CASSAQGAEDQPQHF. The CDR3 DNA reads TGTGCCAGCAGCGCTCAGGGGGCTGAGGATCAGCCCCAGCATTTT. The J gene is TRBJ1-5, the V gene TRBV9; 8 nucleotides match TRBD1. The junction had 7 bases not matched to a gene; V was cut back by 3 bases and J by 5 bases. The CDR3 has 15 amino acids. Germline V lookup: CDR1 SGDLS, CDR2 YYNGEE.

The rearrangement links TRBV14 to TRBJ2-7; D gene ambiguous. Germline V gene data show CDR1 as SGHDN and CDR2 as FVKESK. The CDR3 is 17 residues long. Between the trimmed V and J ends, which lost 4 bases and 0 bases, there was a span of 19 bases. The CDR3 protein is CASSLGEAFGSSYEQYF. CDR3 sequence (DNA): TGTGCCAGCAGCCTTGGAGAAGCGTTTGGAAGCTCCTACGAGCAGTACTTC.

CDR3 in DNA: TGTGCCAGCAGCTTAAACCAAGGCGGGAGAGTAGATACGCAGTATTTT. The encoded protein is CASSLNQGGRVDTQYF. The chain recombines TRBV11-2 with TRBJ2-3; 7 nucleotides agree with TRBD2. Germline values: CDR1 SGHAT, CDR2 FQNNGV. This CDR3 has 16 amino acids. J was trimmed by 5 bases and V by 2 bases; bases with no gene match: 10.

The chain uses TRBV29-1 and TRBJ2-2, with TRBD1 matching 8 bases. There are 12 residues in the CDR3. Germline loops: CDR1 SQVTM, CDR2 ANQGSEA. V was clipped by 4 bases and J by 7 bases; unmatched bases: 2. The CDR3 protein is CSVGQGSGELFF. The DNA for the CDR3 is TGCAGCGTTGGACAGGGGAGCGGGGAGCTGTTTTTT.

The chain couples TRBV2 to TRBJ2-5; no definite D call. The CDR3 is 14 residues long. CDR1 SNHLY and CDR2 FYNNEI come from the germline V gene. The V end was cut by 7 bases, the J end by 0 bases, with 12 bases between. The CDR3 nucleotides read TGTGCCAGCACGAGCGATCGGTACCAAGAGACCCAGTACTTC. This encodes CASTSDRYQETQYF.

A note on this clone: An end of the junction differs from the germline gene, which may be a read error. J is TRBJ2-1 and V is TRBV6-2 or TRBV6-3; 10 bases match TRBD2. The CDR3 runs to 13 residues. Germline-derived CDR1 and CDR2 are MNHEY and SVGEGT. The CDR3 loop reads CASSGSRVGLAVF. The DNA of the CDR3 is TGTGCCAGCAGCGGATCCCGCGTAGGACTAGCGGTCTTC.

The V call is TRBV5-1, the J call TRBJ2-1; possibly TRBD2 for D (6 bases). Trimming shortened V by 0 bases and J by 6 bases, and 16 bases separated the two germline ends. CDR1 is SGHRS and CDR2 is YFSETQ in the germline V gene. The CDR3 is made up of 16 amino acids. The CDR3 sequence is CASSLGLVGGLNEQFF. DNA of the CDR3: TGCGCCAGCAGCTTGGGACTAGTGGGTGGCCTCAATGAGCAGTTCTTC.

A few counts support this clone. The V call is TRBV15, the J call TRBJ2-2; D gene unclear. Trimming removed 5 bases at V and 3 bases at J, with 10 bases between. CDR1 and CDR2 from the germline V gene are LNHNV and YYDKDF (reference sequence). The CDR3 is 14 amino acids. CDR3 sequence: CATSRLEYTGELFF. CDR3 DNA sequence: TGTGCCACCAGCCGCTTGGAGTACACCGGGGAGCTGTTTTTT.

This clone was found once. The V gene is TRBV15, the J gene TRBJ2-1; maybe TRBD1 (7 bases). V was trimmed by 1 base and J by 6 bases, leaving 13 bases between them. The V gene's germline CDR1 is LNHNV and CDR2 YYDKDF (reference sequence). The CDR3 is 15 amino acids. The CDR3 bases are TGTGCCACCAGCAGAGGGCAGGGGGGATCCAATGAGCAGTTCTTC. This sequence encodes CATSRGQGGSNEQFF. The full variable domain, its missing parts supplied by reference TRBV15 and TRBJ2-1, is DAMVIQNPRYQVTQFGKPVTLSCSQTLNHNVMYWYQQKSSQAPKLLFHYYDKDFNNEADTPDNFQSRRPNTSFCFLDIRSPGLGDTAMYLCATSRGQGGSNEQFFGPGTRLTVL.

The CDR3 spells CASSIQGTGQGYTF. The CDR3 DNA sequence: TGTGCCAGTAGTATTCAAGGGACAGGGCAAGGCTACACCTTC. The V call is TRBV19, the J call TRBJ1-2, with 9 bases identical to TRBD1. The CDR3 runs to 14 residues. Germline V gene sequence: CDR1 LNHDA, CDR2 SQIVND (reference sequence). V lost 3 bases to trimming and J lost 8 bases; unmatched junction nucleotides: 7.

This chain uses TRBV4-2 with TRBJ1-1, with D perhaps matching TRBD1 (6 bases). Trimming removed 0 bases at V and 1 base at J, with 18 bases between. The CDR3 covers 18 residues. Looked up from germline, CDR1 is LGHNA and CDR2 is YNFKEQ. DNA for the CDR3: TGTGCCAGCAGCCAAGAACGTAACAGGGTCTCTCGGAACACTGAAGCTTTCTTT. Its protein product is CASSQERNRVSRNTEAFF.

The chain couples TRBV5-1 to TRBJ1-6, with 8 bases fitting TRBD1. Germline-derived CDR1 and CDR2 are SGHRS and YFSETQ. This CDR3 comprises 17 residues. J was trimmed by 6 bases and V by 0 bases; bases with no gene match: 8. CDR3 region: CASSLGTGSGFNSPLHF. As DNA, the CDR3 is TGCGCCAGCAGCTTGGGGACAGGGTCGGGATTTAATTCACCCCTCCACTTT.

The chain employs TRBV27 and TRBJ2-1; TRBD2 aligns across 10 bases. Germline V lookup: CDR1 MNHEY, CDR2 SMNVEV (reference sequence). Germline trimming cut 6 bases from V and 10 bases from J; bases unmatched to any gene: 15. This CDR3 spans 16 amino acids. The CDR3 DNA reads TGTGCCAGCAGGGTTTTGGCTAGCGGGAGAAAGGACGAGCAGTTCTTC. It translates to CASRVLASGRKDEQFF.

The genes are TRBV28 and TRBJ1-5; 9 bases align to TRBD1. The CDR3 spans 14 residues. The germline V gene has CDR1 MDHEN and CDR2 SYDVKM. V dropped 6 bases and J dropped 6; count of bases not matched to a gene: 6. The CDR3 DNA reads TGTGCCAGCAGGGAACAGGGGGCCACTCAGCCCCAGCATTTT. Its protein is CASREQGATQPQHF.